Each of the 25 T cell receptor beta chains below was sequenced from the same sample in a study of PD-1 blockade in classical Hodgkin lymphoma. There was relapse after autologous stem cell transplantation in every patient, and there was variation in brentuximab vedotin exposure. Sequencing was performed with immunoSEQ multiplex PCR; in TCRdb, only in-frame clones are kept and a portion is missing. The profile shows over 90,000 clones, approximately 92% of them singletons. The input for sequencing was peripheral blood mononuclear cells (PBMCs), taken before the second cycle of nivolumab. Receptor source: a human donor with classical Hodgkin lymphoma.

The J gene is TRBJ2-7, the V gene TRBV6-1, with 7 nucleotides matching TRBD2. The CDR3 sequence is 12 residues long. J gave up 3 bases and V 5 bases, and 1 base lay outside the gene matches. CDR1 is MNHNS and CDR2 is SASEGT in the germline V gene. CDR3 residues: CASSPSGYEQYF. CDR3 in DNA: TGTGCCAGCAGTCCTAGCGGCTACGAGCAGTACTTC.

This clone has a handful of counts. This sequence joins TRBV10-1 and TRBJ2-7; 7 nucleotides line up with TRBD1. Trimming took 6 bases from V and 2 from J; bases not matched to a gene: 10. Germline CDR1 is WNHNN and CDR2 is SYGVQD (reference sequence). The CDR3 runs 15 residues. The CDR3 reads CASSEDRSLTYEQYF. The CDR3, as DNA: TGCGCCAGCAGCGAGGACAGGTCCCTAACCTACGAGCAGTACTTC.

This chain connects TRBV29-1 to TRBJ2-1; TRBD1 might be the D (6 bases). CDR1 is SQVTM and CDR2 is ANQGSEA in the germline V gene. The V gene lost 7 bases and the J gene lost 2 bases, with 6 bases spanning the gap. The CDR3 length is 11 residues. The CDR3 is CSGQAYNEQFF. The CDR3 DNA reads TGCAGCGGACAGGCCTACAATGAGCAGTTCTTC.

The chain couples TRBV4-1 to TRBJ2-2, with 9 nucleotides matching TRBD2. The length of the CDR3 is 16 residues. V lost 1 base and J lost 7; bases outside the gene matches: 7. CDR1 is MGHRA, CDR2 YSYEKL, per germline. In DNA, the CDR3 is TGCGCCAGCAGCCAAGGATTACAACTAGCGGGCGGGGAGCTGTTTTTT. Its protein product is CASSQGLQLAGGELFF.

This clone was seen more than once but under ten times. The V and J genes are TRBV5-4 and TRBJ1-4; tentative D call: TRBD1 (5 bases). Per germline, CDR1 SGHNT and CDR2 YYREEE (reference sequence). Trimming took 0 bases from V and 6 from J, leaving 9 bases between them. This CDR3 region has 14 residues. The DNA of the CDR3 is TGTGCCAGCAGCTTGGACTTGACAGATGAAAAACTGTTTTTT. Translated, it gives CASSLDLTDEKLFF. Full variable domain (rest looked up from reference TRBV5-4 and TRBJ1-4): ETGVTQSPTHLIKTRGQQVTLRCSSQSGHNTVSWYQQALGQGPQFIFQYYREEENGRGNFPPRFSGLQFPNYSSELNVNALELDDSALYLCASSLDLTDEKLFFGSGTQLSVL.

Only one count was recorded for this clone. The gene calls are TRBV27 and TRBJ2-7; 7 bases are a match to TRBD2. The J segment lost 3 bases and the V segment lost 2 bases, leaving 7 bases of the junction unmatched. The CDR3 spans 15 residues. Germline assignment: CDR1 MNHEY and CDR2 SMNVEV (reference sequence). CDR3 in DNA: TGTGCCAGCAGTTTAGCGGGAGTGGTAGACTACGAGCAGTACTTC. Amino acid sequence: CASSLAGVVDYEQYF.

This chain links TRBV19 with TRBJ2-7, with D perhaps TRBD1 or TRBD2 (5 bases each). Trimming removed 3 bases at V and 3 bases at J, with 15 bases between. CDR3 length: 15 residues. From germline, CDR1 is LNHDA and CDR2 SQIVND (reference sequence). The CDR3 sequence is CASSMGWGNGYEQYF. CDR3 bases: TGTGCCAGTAGTATGGGGTGGGGGAACGGCTACGAGCAGTACTTC.

This rearrangement joins TRBV18 to TRBJ1-3; D is uncertain. CDR3 size: 12 residues. V was clipped by 2 bases and J by 1 base, with 0 bases between them. Germline CDR1 KGHSH, CDR2 LQKENI. The CDR3 here is CASSPSGNTIYF. The CDR3 coding sequence is TGTGCCAGCTCACCATCTGGAAACACCATATATTTT. Together with reference TRBV18 and TRBJ1-3, the CDR3 gives the full variable domain: NAGVMQNPRHLVRRRGQEARLRCSPMKGHSHVYWYRQLPEEGLKFMVYLQKENIIDESGMPKERFSAEFPKEGPSILRIQQVVRGDSAAYFCASSPSGNTIYFGEGSWLTVV.

V gene TRBV27 combines with J gene TRBJ2-3; D is uncertain. The germline gives CDR1 MNHEY, CDR2 SMNVEV (reference sequence). Trimming shortened V by 2 bases and J by 1 base, and 4 bases separated the two germline ends. The CDR3 is 13 amino acids. CDR3 loop: CASSLIGTDTQYF. The CDR3 nucleotides read TGTGCCAGCAGTTTAATCGGCACAGATACGCAGTATTTT.

A remark on this clone: The same CDR3 also results from other DNA sequences found in this sample. This chain joins TRBV20-1 and TRBJ1-6; D not certain. From germline, CDR1 is DFQATT and CDR2 SNEGSKA (reference sequence). V gave up 3 bases and J gave up 7 bases, with 4 bases separating them. The CDR3 is made up of 11 amino acids. The CDR3 loop reads CSASENSPLHF. CDR3 bases: TGCAGTGCTAGCGAGAATTCACCCCTCCACTTT.

The chain recombines TRBV10-3 with TRBJ2-3; D is tentatively TRBD1 or TRBD2 (5 bases each). The CDR3 is made up of 19 amino acids. Trimming removed 0 bases at V and 0 bases at J, with 19 bases between. The germline V gene encodes CDR1 ENHRY and CDR2 SYGVKD. DNA for the CDR3: TGTGCCATCAGTGAGTCGACTGGGGGTGAATTGCGGAGCACAGATACGCAGTATTTT. It specifies CAISESTGGELRSTDTQYF.

This chain links TRBV12-2 with TRBJ1-5. TRBV12-2 has pseudogene status. The CDR3 has 16 amino acids. The CDR3 here is CASRPRGNFSNQPQHF. In nucleotides, the CDR3 is TGTGCAAGTCGCCCGCGGGGAAACTTTAGCAATCAGCCCCAGCATTTT.

This chain joins TRBV6-4 and TRBJ1-6, with D uncertain. The germline V gene encodes CDR1 MRHNA and CDR2 SNTAGT. CDR3 length: 13 residues. Trimming stripped 3 bases from V and 8 bases from J, with 8 bases between. As DNA, the CDR3 is TGTGCCAGCAGTGATTCTGGGGATTCACCCCTCCACTTT. The encoded protein is CASSDSGDSPLHF.

V usage is TRBV20-1 and J usage is TRBJ2-7; D ambiguous. This CDR3 contains 11 residues. CDR1 DFQATT and CDR2 SNEGSKA come from the germline V gene (reference sequence). V dropped 1 base and J dropped 6 bases, with 7 bases sitting between them. CDR3 in DNA: TGCAGTGCTAGAGGGGTTCCCGAGCAGTACTTC. Protein product: CSARGVPEQYF.

The V gene is TRBV7-3, the J gene TRBJ2-3; D is tentatively TRBD1 or TRBD2 (5 bases each). Trimming took off 4 bases at V and 9 bases at J, with 11 bases between the two ends. Germline V gene data show CDR1 as SGHTA and CDR2 as FQGTGA. The CDR3 runs to 12 residues. The CDR3 region has the DNA TGTGCCAGCAGCTCTATTGGGACCACGCAGTATTTT. Translated, it gives CASSSIGTTQYF. Based on the CDR3 plus reference TRBV7-3 and TRBJ2-3, the full variable domain is GAGVSQTPSNKVTEKGKYVELRCDPISGHTALYWYRQSLGQGPEFLIYFQGTGAADDSGLPNDRFFAVRPEGSVSTLKIQRTERGDSAVYLCASSSIGTTQYFGPGTRLTVL.

The chain links TRBV7-6 to TRBJ2-1; TRBD1 matches at 9 bases. CDR3 length equals 16 residues. J gave up 1 base and V 5 bases, and 6 bases lay outside the gene matches. Germline CDR1 SGHVS, CDR2 FNYEAQ. The CDR3 nucleotides read TGTGCCAGCAGCCCGGAACAGGGGGCGTCCTACAATGAGCAGTTCTTC. Its translation is CASSPEQGASYNEQFF.

The chain employs TRBV7-9 and TRBJ2-1; D is perhaps TRBD1 (6 bases). From germline, CDR1 is SEHNR and CDR2 FQNEAQ (reference sequence). The V and J ends lost 2 bases and 0 bases respectively, with 17 bases between them. The CDR3 is 18 amino acids. In DNA, the CDR3 is TGTGCCAGCAGCTTACCCAGGGGTTGGGGGAGCTCCTACAATGAGCAGTTCTTC. It yields the protein CASSLPRGWGSSYNEQFF.

CDR3 sequence: CASSKGLASDTQYF. The CDR3 DNA reads as TGCGCCAGCTCCAAAGGGCTAGCCTCGGATACGCAGTATTTT. V is TRBV10-1 and J is TRBJ2-3; perhaps TRBD2 as D (5 bases). Germline CDR1 is WNHNN and CDR2 is SYGVQD (reference sequence). The CDR3 has 14 amino acids. Trimming removed 8 bases from V and 6 bases from J, with 18 bases in between.

The genes are TRBV27 and TRBJ2-1, with 7 bases identical to TRBD2. Per germline, CDR1 MNHEY and CDR2 SMNVEV (reference sequence). CDR3 length equals 15 residues. J lost 3 bases, V lost 5 bases, and 7 bases had no gene match. The CDR3 coding sequence is TGTGCCAGCAGTCCCGGGGTAGCGGGCTACAATGAGCAGTTCTTC. Amino acid sequence: CASSPGVAGYNEQFF.

The chain recombines TRBV6-1 with TRBJ1-5; D might be TRBD1 (5 bases). Trimming took 3 bases from V and 5 from J, leaving 23 bases between them. The CDR3 is 18 amino acids. Germline V lookup: CDR1 MNHNS, CDR2 SASEGT. The CDR3 DNA is TGTGCCAGCAGTGATAGGGGTAAGGGACTTCCGGGGGATCAGCCCCAGCATTTT. It encodes CASSDRGKGLPGDQPQHF.

The genes are TRBV20-1 and TRBJ2-7; D gene ambiguous. The CDR3 length is 10 residues. V was cut by 5 bases and J by 2 bases, with 4 bases left in between. CDR1 is DFQATT and CDR2 is SNEGSKA in the germline V gene (reference sequence). The CDR3 reads CSAGTYEQYF. CDR3 bases: TGCAGTGCTGGTACCTACGAGCAGTACTTC.

This chain joins TRBV7-2 and TRBJ2-7, with a weak D call TRBD1 (6 bases). Germline CDR1 and CDR2: SGHTA and FQGNSA. The CDR3 spans 14 residues. V was trimmed by 7 bases and J by 7 bases, leaving 20 bases between them. The CDR3 loop reads CASTLDRTNIEQYF. CDR3 DNA: TGTGCCAGCACCCTGGACAGAACGAATATTGAGCAGTACTTC. The whole variable domain, remainder taken from reference TRBV7-2 and TRBJ2-7, is GAGVSQSPSNKVTEKGKDVELRCDPISGHTALYWYRQSLGQGLEFLIYFQGNSAPDKSGLPSDRFSAERTGGSVSTLTIQRTQQEDSAVYLCASTLDRTNIEQYFGPGTRLTVT.

V usage is TRBV15 and J usage is TRBJ2-7; D ambiguous. This CDR3 has 14 residues. CDR1 is LNHNV, CDR2 YYDKDF, per germline (reference sequence). Trimming left V 0 bases short and J 3 bases short, with 9 bases between. CDR3 residues: CATSRDSVDYEQYF. The CDR3, as DNA: TGTGCCACCAGCAGAGATTCGGTAGACTACGAGCAGTACTTC.

This clone was seen a few times. The gene calls are TRBV9 and TRBJ2-3, with TRBD1 matching 8 bases. With V trimmed by 2 bases and J by 2 bases, 7 bases remained unmatched. Germline lookup yields CDR1 SGDLS and CDR2 YYNGEE. This CDR3 spans 16 amino acids. As DNA, the CDR3 is TGTGCCAGCAGCGTGCGACAGGGGTGGGACACAGATACGCAGTATTTT. Protein product: CASSVRQGWDTDTQYF.

This rearrangement joins TRBV11-2 to TRBJ2-5; D may correspond to TRBD1 or TRBD2 (5 bases each). CDR1 is SGHAT and CDR2 is FQNNGV in the germline V gene. The V and J ends lost 5 bases and 4 bases respectively, with 17 bases between them. The CDR3 has 15 residues. The CDR3 sequence: CASSEGARERETQYF. The CDR3 nucleotides read TGTGCCAGCAGCGAAGGGGCCAGGGAGCGAGAGACCCAGTACTTC.